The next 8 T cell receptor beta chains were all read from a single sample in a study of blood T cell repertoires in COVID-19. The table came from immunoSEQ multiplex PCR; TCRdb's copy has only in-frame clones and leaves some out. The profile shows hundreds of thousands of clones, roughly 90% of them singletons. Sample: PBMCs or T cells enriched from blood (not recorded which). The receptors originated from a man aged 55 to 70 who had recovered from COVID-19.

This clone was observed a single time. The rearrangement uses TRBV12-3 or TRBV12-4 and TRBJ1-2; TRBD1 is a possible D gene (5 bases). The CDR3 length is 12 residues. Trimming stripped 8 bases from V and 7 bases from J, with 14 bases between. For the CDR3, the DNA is TGTGCCAGCGGCAGGGTGGCCGGTGGCTACACCTTC. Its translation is CASGRVAGGYTF.

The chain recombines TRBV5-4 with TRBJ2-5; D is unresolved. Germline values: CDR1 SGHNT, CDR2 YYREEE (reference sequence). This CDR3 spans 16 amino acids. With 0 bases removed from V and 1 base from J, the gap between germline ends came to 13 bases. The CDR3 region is CASSLDLVVSQETQYF. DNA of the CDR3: TGTGCCAGCAGCTTGGATTTGGTGGTCAGCCAAGAGACCCAGTACTTC.

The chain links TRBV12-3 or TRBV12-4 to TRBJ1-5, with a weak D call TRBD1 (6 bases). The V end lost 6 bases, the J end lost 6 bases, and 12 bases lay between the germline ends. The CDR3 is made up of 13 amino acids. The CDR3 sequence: CASSGTGLQPQHF. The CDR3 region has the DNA TGTGCCAGCAGCGGAACAGGGCTTCAGCCCCAGCATTTT.

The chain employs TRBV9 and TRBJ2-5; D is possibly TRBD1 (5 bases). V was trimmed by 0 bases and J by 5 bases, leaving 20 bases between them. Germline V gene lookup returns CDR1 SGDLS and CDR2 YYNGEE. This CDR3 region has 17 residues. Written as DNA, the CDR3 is TGTGCCAGCAGCGTAGATCTCCGGCAGGGTGGGTTTGAGACCCAGTACTTC. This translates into CASSVDLRQGGFETQYF.

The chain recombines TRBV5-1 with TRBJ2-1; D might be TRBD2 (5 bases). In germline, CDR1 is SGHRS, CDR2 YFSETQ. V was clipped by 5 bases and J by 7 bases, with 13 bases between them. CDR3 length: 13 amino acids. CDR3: CASRGSGRNEQFF. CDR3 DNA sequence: TGCGCCAGCAGGGGCAGCGGAAGGAATGAGCAGTTCTTC.

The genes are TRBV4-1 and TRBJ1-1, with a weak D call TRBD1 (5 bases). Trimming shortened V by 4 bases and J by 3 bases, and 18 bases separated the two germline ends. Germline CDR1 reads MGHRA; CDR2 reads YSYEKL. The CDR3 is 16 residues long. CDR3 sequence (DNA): TGCGCCAGCAGCCTGGGGTCCGGGGGGTCGGACACTGAAGCTTTCTTT. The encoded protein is CASSLGSGGSDTEAFF.

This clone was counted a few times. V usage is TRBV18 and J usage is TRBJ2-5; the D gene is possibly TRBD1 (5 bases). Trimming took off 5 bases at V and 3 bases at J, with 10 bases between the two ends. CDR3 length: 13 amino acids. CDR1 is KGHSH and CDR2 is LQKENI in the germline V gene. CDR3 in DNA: TGTGCCAGCTCAAGACAGATGGAAGAGACCCAGTACTTC. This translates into CASSRQMEETQYF.

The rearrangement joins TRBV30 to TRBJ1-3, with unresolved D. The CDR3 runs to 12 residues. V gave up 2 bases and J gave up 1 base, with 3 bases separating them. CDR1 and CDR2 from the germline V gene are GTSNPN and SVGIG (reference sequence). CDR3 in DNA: TGTGCCTGGAGTCGTTCTGGAAACACCATATATTTT. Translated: CAWSRSGNTIYF.